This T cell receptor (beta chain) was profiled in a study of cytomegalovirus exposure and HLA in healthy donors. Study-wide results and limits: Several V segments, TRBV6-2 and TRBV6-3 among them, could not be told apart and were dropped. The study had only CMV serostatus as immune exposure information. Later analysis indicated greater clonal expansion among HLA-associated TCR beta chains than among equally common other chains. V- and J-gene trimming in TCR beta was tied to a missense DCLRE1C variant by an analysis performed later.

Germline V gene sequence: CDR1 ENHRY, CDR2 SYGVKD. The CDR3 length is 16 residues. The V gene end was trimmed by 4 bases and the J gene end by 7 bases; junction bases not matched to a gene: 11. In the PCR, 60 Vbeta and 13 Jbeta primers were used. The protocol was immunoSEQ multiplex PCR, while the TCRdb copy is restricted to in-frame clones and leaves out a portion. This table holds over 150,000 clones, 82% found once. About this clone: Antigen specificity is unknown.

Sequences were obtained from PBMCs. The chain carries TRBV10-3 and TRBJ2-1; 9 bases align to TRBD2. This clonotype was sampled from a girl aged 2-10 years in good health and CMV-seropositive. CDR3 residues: CAISATLAGFFNEQFF. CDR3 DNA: TGTGCCATCAGTGCCACTCTAGCGGGATTCTTTAATGAGCAGTTCTTC.